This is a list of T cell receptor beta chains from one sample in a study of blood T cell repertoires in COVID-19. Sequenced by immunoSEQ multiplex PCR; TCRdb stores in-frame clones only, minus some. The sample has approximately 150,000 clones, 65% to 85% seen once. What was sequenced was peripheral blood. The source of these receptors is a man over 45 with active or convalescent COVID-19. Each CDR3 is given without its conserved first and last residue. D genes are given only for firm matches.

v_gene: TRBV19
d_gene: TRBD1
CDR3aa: ASSIRTGSGNTIY

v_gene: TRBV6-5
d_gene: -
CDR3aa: ASSLPSGNTIY

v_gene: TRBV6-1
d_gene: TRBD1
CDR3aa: ASSVLPTGDLYEQY

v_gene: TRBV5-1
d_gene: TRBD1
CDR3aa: ASSLRGNRGQNIQY

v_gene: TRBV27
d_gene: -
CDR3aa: ASSPGLLIYEQY

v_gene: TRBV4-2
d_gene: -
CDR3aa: ASSQDIGYGYT

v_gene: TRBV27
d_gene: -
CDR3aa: ASSLLVQDSEAF

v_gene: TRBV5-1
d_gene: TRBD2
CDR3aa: ASSLGLASYEQY

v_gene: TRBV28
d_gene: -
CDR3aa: ASNPRSGNTIY

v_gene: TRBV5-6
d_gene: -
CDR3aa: ASSRLGVYEQY

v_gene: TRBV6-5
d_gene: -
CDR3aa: ASSWGVDSYEQY

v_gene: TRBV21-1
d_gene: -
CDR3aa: ASSTPCGSSYEQY

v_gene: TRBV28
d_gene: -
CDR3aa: ASSAVPLGASREQY

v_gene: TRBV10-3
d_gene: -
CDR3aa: AISPGGLIYEQY

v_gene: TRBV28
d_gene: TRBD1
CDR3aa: ASSEDRDNQPQH

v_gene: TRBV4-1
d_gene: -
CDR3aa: ASSQEAAGLGTQY

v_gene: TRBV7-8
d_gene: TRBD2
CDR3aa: ASSRTSGRETQY

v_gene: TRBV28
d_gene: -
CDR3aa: ASSFRDNYEQY

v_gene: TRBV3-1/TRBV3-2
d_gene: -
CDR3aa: ASSHLGAYEQY

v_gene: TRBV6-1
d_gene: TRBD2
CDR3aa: ASSSGGESSYEQY

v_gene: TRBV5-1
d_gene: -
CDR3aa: ASSFTGVTDTQY

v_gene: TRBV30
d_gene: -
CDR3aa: AWSVNALSYGYT

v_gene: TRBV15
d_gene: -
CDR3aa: ATSRAASWGRDGYT

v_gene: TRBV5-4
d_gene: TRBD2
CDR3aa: ASSWVFGRSDEQY

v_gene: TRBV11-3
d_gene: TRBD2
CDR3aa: ASSQSGGTYNEQF

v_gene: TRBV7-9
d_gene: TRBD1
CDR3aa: ASSPPRTGLDEQF

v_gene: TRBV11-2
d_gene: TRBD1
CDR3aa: ASKIGLWDSMNTEAF

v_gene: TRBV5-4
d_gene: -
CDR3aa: ASSLKSGRNEQF

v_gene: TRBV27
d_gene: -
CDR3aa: ASSPLMEGANYGYT

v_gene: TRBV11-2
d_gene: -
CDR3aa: ASSSLGAVGANVLT

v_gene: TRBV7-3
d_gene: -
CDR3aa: ASSPSGHYNEQF

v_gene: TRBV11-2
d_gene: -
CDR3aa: ASSSRVLIASGNTIY

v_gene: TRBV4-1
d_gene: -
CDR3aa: ASSQDPPTGLSNQPQH

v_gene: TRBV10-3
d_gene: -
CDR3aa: AISPGVSGANVLT

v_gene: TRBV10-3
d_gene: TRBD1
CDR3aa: AISGGQTNTEAF

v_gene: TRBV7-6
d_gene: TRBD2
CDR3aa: ASSPGTSETDTQY

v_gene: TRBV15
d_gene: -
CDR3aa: ATRGPPIGQETQY

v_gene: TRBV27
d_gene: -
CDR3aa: ASSSPRGSGGADTQY

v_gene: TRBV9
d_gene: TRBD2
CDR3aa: ASSVGGSGNTDTQY

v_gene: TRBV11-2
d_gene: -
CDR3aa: ASSLDRSSRYNEQF

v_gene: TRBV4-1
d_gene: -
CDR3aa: ASSQVIWSGENYGYT

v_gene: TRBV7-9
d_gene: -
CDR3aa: ASSPLEAGRSSYEQY

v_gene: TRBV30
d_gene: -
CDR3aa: AWRQVANEKLF

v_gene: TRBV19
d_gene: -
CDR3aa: ASSIAGAADSPLH

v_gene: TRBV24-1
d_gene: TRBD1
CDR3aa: ATSDGQGPGGYT

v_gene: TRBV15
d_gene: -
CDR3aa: ATSRDRGYEQY

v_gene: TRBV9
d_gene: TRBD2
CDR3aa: ASSLAGARDTQY

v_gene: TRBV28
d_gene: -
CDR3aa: ASIGGDGTDTQY

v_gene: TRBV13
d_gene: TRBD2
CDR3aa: ASRLAGVPDTQY

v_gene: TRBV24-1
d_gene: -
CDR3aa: ATSGRHTYEQY

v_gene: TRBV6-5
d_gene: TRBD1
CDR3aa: ASSPDRGRTEAF

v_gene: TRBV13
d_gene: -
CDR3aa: ASSLGGRANSPLH

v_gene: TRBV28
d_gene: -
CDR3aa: ASSLDLGRGETQY

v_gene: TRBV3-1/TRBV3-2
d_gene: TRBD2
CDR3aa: ASSQTSGRARETQY

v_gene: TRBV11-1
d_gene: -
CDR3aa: ASSDRPYEQY

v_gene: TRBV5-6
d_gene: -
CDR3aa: ASSSPGQNGYT